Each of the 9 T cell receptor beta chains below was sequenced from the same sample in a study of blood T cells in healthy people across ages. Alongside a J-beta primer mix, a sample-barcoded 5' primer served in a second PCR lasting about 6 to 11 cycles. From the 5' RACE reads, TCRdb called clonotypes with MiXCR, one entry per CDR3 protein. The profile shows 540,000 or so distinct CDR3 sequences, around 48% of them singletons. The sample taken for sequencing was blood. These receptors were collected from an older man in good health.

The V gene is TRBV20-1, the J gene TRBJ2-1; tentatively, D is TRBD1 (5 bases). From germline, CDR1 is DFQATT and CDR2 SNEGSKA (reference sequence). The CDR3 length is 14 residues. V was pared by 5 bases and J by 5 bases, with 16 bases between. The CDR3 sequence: CSAPPVGLNNEQFF. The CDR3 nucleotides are TGCAGTGCTCCCCCCGTGGGGCTAAACAATGAGCAGTTCTTC.

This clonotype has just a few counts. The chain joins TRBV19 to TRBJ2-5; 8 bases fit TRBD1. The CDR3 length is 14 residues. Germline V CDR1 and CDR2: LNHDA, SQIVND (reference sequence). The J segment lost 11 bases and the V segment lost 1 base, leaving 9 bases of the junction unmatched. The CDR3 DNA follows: TGTGCCAGTAGTATAGGGACAGGGACCCTTGAGCAGTACTTC. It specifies CASSIGTGTLEQYF.

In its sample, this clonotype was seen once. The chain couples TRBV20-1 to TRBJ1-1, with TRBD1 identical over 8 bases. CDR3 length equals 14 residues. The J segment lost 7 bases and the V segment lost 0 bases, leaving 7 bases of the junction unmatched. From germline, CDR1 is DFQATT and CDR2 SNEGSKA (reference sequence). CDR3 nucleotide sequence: TGCAGTGCTAGAGACGGACAGGGCACTTTTGAAGCTTTCTTT. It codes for CSARDGQGTFEAFF.

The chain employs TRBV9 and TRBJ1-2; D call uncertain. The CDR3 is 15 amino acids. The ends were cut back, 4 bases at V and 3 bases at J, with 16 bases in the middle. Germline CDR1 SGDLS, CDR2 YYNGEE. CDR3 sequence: CASSLQDPPDYGYTF. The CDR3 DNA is TGTGCCAGCAGCCTCCAGGACCCACCGGACTATGGCTACACCTTC.

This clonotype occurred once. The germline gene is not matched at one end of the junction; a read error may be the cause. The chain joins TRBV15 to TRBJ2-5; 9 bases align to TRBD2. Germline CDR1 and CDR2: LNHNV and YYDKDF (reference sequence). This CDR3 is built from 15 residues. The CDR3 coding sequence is TGTGCCACCAACAGAGATCGGACTAGCGCCGAGACCCAGTACTTC. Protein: CATNRDRTSAETQYF.

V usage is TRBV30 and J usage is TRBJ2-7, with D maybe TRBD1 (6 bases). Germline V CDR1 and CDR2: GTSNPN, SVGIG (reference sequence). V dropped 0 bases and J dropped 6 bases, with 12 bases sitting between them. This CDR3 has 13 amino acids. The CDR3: CAWSVQGLGEQYF. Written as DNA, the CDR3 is TGTGCCTGGAGTGTACAGGGTCTTGGCGAGCAGTACTTC.

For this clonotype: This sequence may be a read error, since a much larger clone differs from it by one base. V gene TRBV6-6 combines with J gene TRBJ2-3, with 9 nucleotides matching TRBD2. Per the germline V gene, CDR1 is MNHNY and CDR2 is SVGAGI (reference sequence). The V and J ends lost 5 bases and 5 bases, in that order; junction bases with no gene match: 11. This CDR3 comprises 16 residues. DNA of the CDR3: TGTGCCAGCAGTGAGACTGGCGGGAGGGACGGAGATACGCAGTATTTT. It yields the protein CASSETGGRDGDTQYF.

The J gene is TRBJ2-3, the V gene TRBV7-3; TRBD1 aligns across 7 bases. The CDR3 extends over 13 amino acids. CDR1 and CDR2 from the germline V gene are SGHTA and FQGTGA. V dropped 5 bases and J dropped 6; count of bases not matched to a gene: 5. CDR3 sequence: CASSVGTDDTQYF. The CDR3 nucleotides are TGTGCCAGCAGCGTAGGGACAGACGATACGCAGTATTTT.

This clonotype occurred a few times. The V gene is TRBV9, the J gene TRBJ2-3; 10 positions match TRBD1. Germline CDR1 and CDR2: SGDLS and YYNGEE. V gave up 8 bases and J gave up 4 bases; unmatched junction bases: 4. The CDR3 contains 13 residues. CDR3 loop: CASTGQGADTQYF. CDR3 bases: TGTGCCAGTACAGGACAGGGGGCAGATACGCAGTATTTT.